The 25 T cell receptor beta chains below were found in one sample sequenced in a study of shared T cell receptors in the human thymus. This table comes from immunoSEQ multiplex PCR, and its TCRdb copy is limited to in-frame clones, with some not included. The sample includes roughly 550,000 clones, 78% of them seen just once. The sample was also linked to a second study, of human thymus T cells.

The sequencing input was thymocytes. Receptors were obtained from a boy under two years old with a congenital heart defect.

The rearrangement uses TRBV4-2 and TRBJ1-1; perhaps TRBD1 as D (5 bases). The V gene's germline CDR1 is LGHNA and CDR2 YNFKEQ. The CDR3 runs 15 residues. V was clipped by 4 bases and J by 4 bases, with 16 bases between them. The chain's CDR3 is CASSRPRVRGTEAFF. In DNA, the CDR3 is TGTGCCAGCAGCCGCCCCAGGGTTAGGGGCACTGAAGCTTTCTTT.

This clone was seen more than once but under ten times. The chain has TRBV15 and TRBJ2-1; 8 bases match TRBD2. V lost 2 bases and J lost 5; bases outside the gene matches: 17. Per germline, CDR1 LNHNV and CDR2 YYDKDF (reference sequence). The CDR3 sequence is 19 residues long. The CDR3 DNA reads TGTGCCACCAGCAGATGGAGGGCGGGAATAGCGGGAATCCACAATGAGCAGTTCTTC. Translating gives CATSRWRAGIAGIHNEQFF.

The rearrangement uses TRBV10-1 and TRBJ2-5; weak D call: TRBD2 (5 bases). V was trimmed by 10 bases and J by 5 bases, leaving 14 bases between them. The germline CDR1 and CDR2 sequences are WNHNN and SYGVQD (reference sequence). The CDR3 runs 12 residues. The CDR3 coding sequence is TGCGCCACGACGGGCCGCGGGGAGACCCAGTACTTC. It yields the protein CATTGRGETQYF.

The chain recombines TRBV6-5 with TRBJ2-1, with TRBD2 matching over 15 bases. Germline CDR1 MNHEY, CDR2 SVGAGI. With 4 bases clipped from V and 6 bases from J, the junction kept 4 bases outside the gene matches. The CDR3 runs to 16 residues. The CDR3 sequence is CASSSRTSGRANEQFF. The CDR3 nucleotides are TGTGCCAGCAGTTCCCGGACTAGCGGGAGGGCCAATGAGCAGTTCTTC.

The chain combines TRBV19 with TRBJ2-3; D might be TRBD1 (6 bases). The CDR3 contains 14 residues. From germline, CDR1 is LNHDA and CDR2 SQIVND (reference sequence). V was cut by 4 bases and J by 1 base, with 9 bases left in between. The CDR3 sequence is CASSTGVGTDTQYF. In nucleotides, the CDR3 is TGTGCCAGTAGTACAGGGGTTGGCACAGATACGCAGTATTTT.

The chain has TRBV25-1 and TRBJ2-3, with D possibly being TRBD2 (5 bases). Looked up from germline, CDR1 is MGHDK and CDR2 is SYGVNS. The ends were cut back, 7 bases at V and 8 bases at J, with 16 bases in the middle. The length of the CDR3 is 13 residues. The CDR3 bases are TGTGCCAGCAAATCTGGCGTGAGGGCTACGCAGTATTTT. Protein sequence: CASKSGVRATQYF.

With respect to this clone: Other nucleotide sequences from this sample produce the same CDR3. V is TRBV5-1 and J is TRBJ2-7; 11 bases line up with TRBD2. The CDR3 runs to 15 residues. V shed 2 bases, J shed 0 bases, and the junction held 1 base outside the gene matches. Per the germline V gene, CDR1 is SGHRS and CDR2 is YFSETQ. CDR3 sequence reads: CASSLTSGSSYEQYF. CDR3 coding DNA: TGCGCCAGCAGCTTAACTAGCGGGAGCTCCTACGAGCAGTACTTC. Looking up the rest from reference TRBV5-1 and TRBJ2-7 gives the full variable domain: KAGVTQTPRYLIKTRGQQVTLSCSPISGHRSVSWYQQTPGQGLQFLFEYFSETQRNKGNFPGRFSGRQFSNSRSEMNVSTLELGDSALYLCASSLTSGSSYEQYFGPGTRLTVT.

This clone appeared a few times. The CDR3 DNA sequence: TGTGCCAGTAGTACTCGGAGCGGGAGTATCAATGAGCAGTTCTTC. Protein product: CASSTRSGSINEQFF. The chain has TRBV19 and TRBJ2-1; the match to TRBD2 covers 8 bases. Losses at the gene ends were 4 bases for V and 6 bases for J; bases not matched to a gene: 8. The length of the CDR3 is 15 residues. CDR1 is LNHDA, CDR2 SQIVND, per germline (reference sequence).

This clone was seen a few times. The rearrangement links TRBV4-3 to TRBJ2-2, with TRBD2 identical over 9 bases. V lost 0 bases and J lost 8; bases outside the gene matches: 7. The length of the CDR3 is 16 residues. Germline V gene data show CDR1 as LGHNA and CDR2 as YSLEER. The CDR3 coding sequence is TGCGCCAGCAGCCAAGAGCGGGAGGGCCGACGAGGGGAGCTGTTTTTT. Protein: CASSQEREGRRGELFF.

This clone turned up a few times. This sequence joins TRBV4-2 and TRBJ2-3, with 7 bases lining up with TRBD2. Unmatched junction bases numbered 6, after V lost 0 bases and J lost 0 bases. The length of the CDR3 is 17 residues. CDR1 and CDR2 (germline): LGHNA, YNFKEQ. The CDR3 region is CASSQDTLAESTDTQYF. CDR3 DNA sequence: TGTGCCAGCAGCCAAGATACCCTAGCGGAGAGCACAGATACGCAGTATTTT.

The V gene is TRBV1, the J gene TRBJ2-3; the listed D gene, TRBD2, was not tested against the DNA. TRBV1 is a known pseudogene. The CDR3 extends over 19 amino acids. The CDR3 reads CTSSSARGLAGPSTDTQYF. The CDR3 bases are TGCACCAGCAGCAGCGCAAGGGGACTAGCGGGACCCTCCACAGATACGCAGTATTTT.

The sample holds a few counts of this clone. This chain joins TRBV14 and TRBJ1-1; unclear D gene. The CDR3 has 15 residues. The V end lost 0 bases, the J end lost 2 bases, and 10 bases lay between the germline ends. Germline CDR1 SGHDN, CDR2 FVKESK. The CDR3 bases are TGTGCCAGCAGCCAAGACAGGAAAAAAAACACTGAAGCTTTCTTT. It codes for CASSQDRKKNTEAFF.

V and J are TRBV6-5 and TRBJ2-7, with 11 nucleotides matching TRBD2. V shed 5 bases, J shed 2 bases, and the junction held 2 bases outside the gene matches. This CDR3 is built from 14 residues. Germline CDR1 is MNHEY and CDR2 is SVGAGI. The CDR3 DNA reads as TGTGCCAGCAGTATAGCGGGAGGGGCCTACGAGCAGTACTTC. Residues: CASSIAGGAYEQYF.

In nucleotides, the CDR3 is TGTGCCAGCAGCCGAGGGACTAGCGGAACCTACGAGCAGTACTTC. This gives the protein CASSRGTSGTYEQYF. V is TRBV5-4 and J is TRBJ2-7; 11 nucleotides align to TRBD2. Germline values: CDR1 SGHNT, CDR2 YYREEE (reference sequence). This CDR3 spans 15 amino acids. Trimming cost V 4 bases and J 2 bases; bases outside gene matches: 5.

The chain joins TRBV28 to TRBJ2-7; maybe TRBD1 (6 bases). Germline CDR1 MDHEN, CDR2 SYDVKM. V was cut by 6 bases and J by 1 base, with 16 bases left in between. The CDR3 spans 15 residues. The CDR3 DNA reads TGTGCCAGCAGAGTTTCCAGGGGACCGTCCTACGAGCAGTACTTC. This encodes CASRVSRGPSYEQYF.

This chain links TRBV4-3 with TRBJ2-1; TRBD2 matches at 10 bases. J was trimmed by 6 bases and V by 2 bases; bases with no gene match: 19. CDR1 LGHNA and CDR2 YSLEER come from the germline V gene. The CDR3 consists of 20 residues. CDR3 nucleotide sequence: TGCGCCAGCAGCCAAAGGGTTCGGGCTAGCGGGAGAGGGGGGGCCAATGAGCAGTTCTTC. It translates to CASSQRVRASGRGGANEQFF.

The genes are TRBV4-3 and TRBJ2-5, with D unclear. Judging by the DNA end, TRBJ2-7 fits better; the J call may be wrong. Germline CDR1 is LGHNA and CDR2 is YSLEER. This CDR3 spans 12 amino acids. The CDR3 sequence is CASSQDRHEQYF. The DNA of the CDR3 is TGCGCCAGCAGCCAAGACCGACACGAGCAGTACTTC.

This chain links TRBV5-1 with TRBJ2-1; D not certain. Germline CDR1 and CDR2: SGHRS and YFSETQ. The V end lost 2 bases, the J end lost 8 bases, and 5 bases lay between the germline ends. CDR3 length: 11 residues. The CDR3 reads CASSFGHEQFF. In nucleotides, the CDR3 is TGCGCCAGCAGCTTTGGCCATGAGCAGTTCTTC. Full variable domain (remainder filled in from reference TRBV5-1 and TRBJ2-1): KAGVTQTPRYLIKTRGQQVTLSCSPISGHRSVSWYQQTPGQGLQFLFEYFSETQRNKGNFPGRFSGRQFSNSRSEMNVSTLELGDSALYLCASSFGHEQFFGPGTRLTVL.

The chain employs TRBV7-9 and TRBJ2-3; 9 bases match TRBD2. J was trimmed by 4 bases and V by 1 base; bases with no gene match: 6. This CDR3 region has 16 residues. The germline gives CDR1 SEHNR, CDR2 FQNEAQ (reference sequence). The CDR3 DNA is TGTGCCAGCAGCTTAGATCGGCGGGAGGGCGCAGATACGCAGTATTTT. It yields the protein CASSLDRREGADTQYF. The full variable domain, in which reference TRBV7-9 and TRBJ2-3 provide the parts outside the CDR3, is DTGVSQNPRHKITKRGQNVTFRCDPISEHNRLYWYRQTLGQGPEFLTYFQNEAQLEKSRLLSDRFSAERPKGSFSTLEIQRTEQGDSAMYLCASSLDRREGADTQYFGPGTRLTVL.

The chain couples TRBV11-2 to TRBJ2-1, with 8 bases identical to TRBD2. V dropped 3 bases and J dropped 8; count of bases not matched to a gene: 12. Germline CDR1 SGHAT, CDR2 FQNNGV. The CDR3 is 16 amino acids. CDR3 region: CASSFPSISGTHEQFF. CDR3 nucleotides: TGTGCCAGCAGCTTCCCCTCGATTAGCGGGACGCATGAGCAGTTCTTC.

Only a few counts were recorded for this clone. The rearrangement links TRBV10-3 to TRBJ1-2, with TRBD1 identical over 7 bases. Germline values: CDR1 ENHRY, CDR2 SYGVKD. Losses at the gene ends were 6 bases for V and 1 base for J; bases not matched to a gene: 5. This CDR3 is built from 14 residues. In nucleotides, the CDR3 is TGTGCCATCAGGGGGGACAGAAATAACTATGGCTACACCTTC. Amino acid sequence: CAIRGDRNNYGYTF.

V gene TRBV25-1 combines with J gene TRBJ1-4; D perhaps matches TRBD1 (6 bases). The CDR3 spans 15 residues. Trimming took off 6 bases at V and 4 bases at J, with 15 bases between the two ends. CDR1 MGHDK and CDR2 SYGVNS come from the germline V gene. The CDR3 DNA is TGTGCCAGCAGCTCGCGGGGGGCCTTTAATGAAAAACTGTTTTTT. Protein sequence: CASSSRGAFNEKLFF.

The chain has TRBV25-1 and TRBJ2-7; 9 bases line up with TRBD1. The CDR3 covers 15 residues. The V and J ends lost 5 bases and 0 bases, in that order; junction bases with no gene match: 5. In germline, CDR1 is MGHDK, CDR2 SYGVNS. The CDR3 nucleotides read TGTGCCAGCAGTACTCGGACAGGGGTCTCCTACGAGCAGTACTTC. This gives the protein CASSTRTGVSYEQYF.

The V gene is TRBV10-3, the J gene TRBJ2-7, with D possibly TRBD2 on 5 matching bases. V was cut by 4 bases and J by 5 bases, with 9 bases left in between. Germline loops: CDR1 ENHRY, CDR2 SYGVKD. This CDR3 is 12 amino acids long. The CDR3, as DNA: TGTGCCATCAGTGCGGGGTACAACGAGCAGTACTTC. Amino acids: CAISAGYNEQYF.

V gene TRBV10-2 combines with J gene TRBJ2-5; D gene unclear. CDR3 length: 12 amino acids. V was trimmed by 2 bases and J by 3 bases, leaving 4 bases between them. Germline V gives CDR1 WSHSY, CDR2 SAAADI. In DNA form, the CDR3 reads TGCGCCAGCAGTGAGGCAGAAGAGACCCAGTACTTC. Protein sequence: CASSEAEETQYF.